The next 10 T cell receptor beta chains were all read from a single sample in a study of CXCR3-negative and CXCR3-positive naive CD8 T cells. cDNA libraries for TRB were generated by 5' RACE incorporating UMI labels. TCRdb re-called the 5' RACE reads; every CDR3 protein appears as one record, without DNA. The repertoire table contains about 130,000 distinct CDR3 sequences. The sequenced sample was naive CXCR3- CD8+ T cells from blood. Documented subset: CD45RO-CCR7+CD27+CD95- naive CD8+ T cells lacking CXCR3 (TNR3-). All receptors derive from a human donor in good health. Some clones in this sample may be carry-over from other donors' samples.

The chain recombines TRBV29-1 with TRBJ2-2; TCRdb lists TRBD1, though no DNA is available to test this call. Germline CDR1 is SQVTM and CDR2 is ANQGSEA. The CDR3 is 16 amino acids. The CDR3 spells CSVEEAGQKNTGELFF.

This chain joins TRBV7-2 and TRBJ2-7; TCRdb's D call, TRBD1, is unchecked because there is no DNA. Per germline, CDR1 SGHTA and CDR2 FQGNSA. There are 15 residues in the CDR3. CDR3 protein: CASSLVTGGSYEQYF.

The genes are TRBV6-5 and TRBJ2-1; the D gene TCRdb calls, TRBD1, cannot be checked with no DNA. The CDR3 covers 12 residues. Germline CDR1 is MNHEY and CDR2 is SVGAGI. CDR3 residues: CASRSGGHEQFF.

V gene TRBV20-1 combines with J gene TRBJ1-1. Germline assignment: CDR1 DFQATT and CDR2 SNEGSKA (reference sequence). This CDR3 has 18 residues. The CDR3 sequence: CSARDLFSAIGSNTEAFF.

The rearrangement links TRBV29-1 to TRBJ2-3; TCRdb's assignment of TRBD1 cannot be checked, as there is no DNA. CDR3 length equals 16 residues. Germline-derived CDR1 and CDR2 are SQVTM and ANQGSEA. CDR3 in amino acids: CSVEDRQTLSTDTQYF.

The rearrangement uses TRBV30 and TRBJ1-1. Germline V gene data show CDR1 as GTSNPN and CDR2 as SVGIG (reference sequence). The CDR3 consists of 16 residues. The CDR3 loop is CAWSLPPAEMNTEAFF.

The chain couples TRBV30 to TRBJ2-7; as DNA is missing, the TRBD1 call by TCRdb cannot be tested. CDR1 is GTSNPN, CDR2 SVGIG, per germline (reference sequence). The CDR3 length is 15 residues. CDR3: CAWSVDRGNSYEQYF.

The chain links TRBV29-1 to TRBJ1-5; TCRdb names TRBD1, which stays unverified in the absence of DNA. The CDR3 sequence is 14 residues long. Germline V gene sequence: CDR1 SQVTM, CDR2 ANQGSEA. The CDR3 is CSVEGGASNQPQHF.

The chain is built from TRBV6-2 or TRBV6-3 and TRBJ2-3; no DNA is available, so the TRBD1 call from TCRdb remains unchecked. CDR3 size: 17 residues. The V gene's germline CDR1 is MNHEY and CDR2 SVGEGT. Here the CDR3 reads CASSRGGVLPSTDTQYF.

The rearrangement uses TRBV7-9 and TRBJ2-3; TCRdb proposes TRBD1, but this gene call is untestable without DNA. The CDR3 covers 16 residues. CDR1 is SEHNR and CDR2 is FQNEAQ in the germline V gene (reference sequence). CDR3 region: CASSAPRGGGRDTQYF.